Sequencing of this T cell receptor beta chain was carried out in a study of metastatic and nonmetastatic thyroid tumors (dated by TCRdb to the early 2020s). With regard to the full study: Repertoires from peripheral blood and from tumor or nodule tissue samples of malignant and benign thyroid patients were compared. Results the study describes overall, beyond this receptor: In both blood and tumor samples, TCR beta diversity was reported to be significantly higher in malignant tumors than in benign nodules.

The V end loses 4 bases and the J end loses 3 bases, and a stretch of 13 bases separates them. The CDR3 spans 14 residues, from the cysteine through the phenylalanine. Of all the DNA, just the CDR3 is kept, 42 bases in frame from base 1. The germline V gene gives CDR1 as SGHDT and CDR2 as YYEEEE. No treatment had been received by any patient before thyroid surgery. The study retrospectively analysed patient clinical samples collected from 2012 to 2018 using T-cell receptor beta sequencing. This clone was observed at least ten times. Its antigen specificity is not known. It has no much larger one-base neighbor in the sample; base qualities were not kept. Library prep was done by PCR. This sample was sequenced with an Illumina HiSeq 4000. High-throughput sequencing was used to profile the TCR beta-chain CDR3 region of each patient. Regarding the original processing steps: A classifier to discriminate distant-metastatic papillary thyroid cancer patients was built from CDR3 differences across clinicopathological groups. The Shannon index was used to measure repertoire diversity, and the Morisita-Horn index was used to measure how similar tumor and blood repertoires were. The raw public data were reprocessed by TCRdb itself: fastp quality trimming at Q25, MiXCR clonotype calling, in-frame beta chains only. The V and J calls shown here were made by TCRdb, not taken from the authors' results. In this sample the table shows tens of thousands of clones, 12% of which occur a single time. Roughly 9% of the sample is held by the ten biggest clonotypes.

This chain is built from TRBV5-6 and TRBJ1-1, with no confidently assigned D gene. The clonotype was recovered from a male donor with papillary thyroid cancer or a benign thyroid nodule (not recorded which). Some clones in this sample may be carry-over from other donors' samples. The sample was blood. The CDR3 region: CASSPGVSDTEAFF. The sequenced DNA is TGTGCCAGCAGCCCCGGCGTGTCGGACACTGAAGCTTTCTTT.